The T cell receptor beta chain described here comes from a study of CD8+CD57+ T cells in acquired aplastic anemia. In the study overall: Each DNA sample taken from sorted CD4+ and CD8+ cells came to around 3.4 ug on average. Overall study results and limits: Patients were compared with controls for CD8+ Simpson's diversity, and no significant difference emerged. Both patients and controls carried the same twenty-nine CD8+ CDR3 sequences.

In germline, CDR1 is MDHEN, CDR2 SYDVKM. The CDR3 is made up of 15 amino acids. V gave up 7 bases and J gave up 1 base, with 17 bases separating them. Using genomic DNA as the template, TCR beta VDJ and CDR3 profiling was carried out. TCRdb reprocessed the reads with MiXCR, giving one entry per CDR3 protein. The sample lists 200,000 or so distinct CDR3 sequences; 64% were seen once. Notes on this clonotype: Its antigen remains unidentified.

The TCR originated in a human donor with severe aplastic anemia or a healthy control (not recorded which). The sample taken for sequencing was sorted CD4+, CD8+, or CD8+CD57+ T cells (not recorded which) from PBMCs. The chain carries TRBV28 and TRBJ2-7; tentatively, D is TRBD1 (6 bases). The CDR3 loop is CASNPTGGMSYEQYF. The CDR3 nucleotides read TGTGCCAGCAACCCGACAGGTGGTATGTCCTACGAGCAGTACTTC.